The entry below describes one T cell receptor (beta chain). Its specificity is not known. The PCR employed 60 Vbeta primers together with 13 Jbeta primers. TCRdb keeps only in-frame clones here, not all; method: immunoSEQ multiplex PCR. Among approximately 100,000 clones listed, 79% were seen once. Germline V lookup: CDR1 SNHLY, CDR2 FYNNEI. The CDR3 runs 14 residues. V shed 6 bases, J shed 8 bases, and the junction held 7 bases outside the gene matches. This entry belongs to a study of cytomegalovirus exposure and HLA in healthy donors. Overall study results and limits: The likely explanation for a cluster of highly shared sequence variants was sequencing artifact. When presence/absence was analysed, sequencing depth was taken to be roughly uniform across donors. Researchers catalogued under 200 TCR beta chains as cytomegalovirus-associated.

The sequence came from a woman between 40 and 55 years old in good health and CMV-seronegative. Source material: PBMCs. J is TRBJ1-6 and V is TRBV2; 7 bases match TRBD1. The DNA of the CDR3 is TGTGCCAGCAGGCGACAGGGCCAGGATTCACCCCTCCACTTT. Amino acids: CASRRQGQDSPLHF.